One sample yielded the 18 T cell receptor beta chains listed below, sequenced in a study of blood T cell repertoires in COVID-19. TCRdb keeps only in-frame clones here, not all; method: immunoSEQ multiplex PCR. The repertoire holds 210,000 or so clones, roughly four fifths seen once, with under 10% in the top ten. Material for sequencing was peripheral blood. These receptors were obtained from an elderly woman with COVID-19, enrolled during active disease.

V usage is TRBV7-3 and J usage is TRBJ2-1, with TRBD2 matching over 11 bases. J was trimmed by 4 bases and V by 5 bases; bases with no gene match: 4. CDR1 and CDR2 (germline): SGHTA, FQGTGA. The CDR3 consists of 15 residues. Here the CDR3 reads CASSPTSGAYNEQFF. The CDR3 nucleotides are TGTGCCAGCAGCCCGACTAGCGGGGCTTACAATGAGCAGTTCTTC.

The rearrangement joins TRBV10-3 to TRBJ2-1; 7 positions match TRBD2. With 2 bases clipped from V and 6 bases from J, the junction kept 7 bases outside the gene matches. This CDR3 is built from 15 residues. Germline CDR1 and CDR2: ENHRY and SYGVKD. The CDR3, as DNA: TGTGCCATCAGTGAGGCGGGAGAGTCGGGCAATGAGCAGTTCTTC. This sequence encodes CAISEAGESGNEQFF.

The rearrangement links TRBV19 to TRBJ1-5; 9 nucleotides align to TRBD1. Germline loops: CDR1 LNHDA, CDR2 SQIVND (reference sequence). After removal of 0 bases from V and 4 bases from J, the junction contained 4 bases not matched to a gene. The CDR3 consists of 16 residues. The CDR3 DNA follows: TGTGCCAGTAGTATAGATCAAGGGACAGGGAATCAGCCCCAGCATTTT. Protein: CASSIDQGTGNQPQHF.

J is TRBJ2-5 and V is TRBV4-1; 7 nucleotides line up with TRBD2. This CDR3 is built from 14 residues. Germline values: CDR1 MGHRA, CDR2 YSYEKL. J gave up 3 bases and V 3 bases, and 4 bases lay outside the gene matches. The CDR3, as DNA: TGCGCCAGCAGCCAGACCGGGACTAAAGAGACCCAGTACTTC. Translation gives CASSQTGTKETQYF.

This clone turned up a few times. V is TRBV10-3 and J is TRBJ2-2, with D possibly being TRBD1 (6 bases). The V gene's germline CDR1 is ENHRY and CDR2 SYGVKD. This CDR3 has 14 amino acids. Trimming took 6 bases from V and 4 from J, leaving 12 bases between them. The CDR3 region is CAIRQGFTTGELFF. The CDR3 DNA is TGTGCCATCAGACAGGGCTTTACCACCGGGGAGCTGTTTTTT.

This chain joins TRBV29-1 and TRBJ1-6, with 8 bases matching TRBD1. Germline CDR1 reads SQVTM; CDR2 reads ANQGSEA. The V and J ends lost 5 bases and 10 bases, in that order; junction bases with no gene match: 10. The CDR3 has 14 amino acids. The CDR3: CSVTTGTGSSPLHF. The CDR3 bases are TGCAGCGTTACTACCGGGACAGGCTCCTCACCCCTCCACTTT.

V is TRBV12-3 or TRBV12-4 and J is TRBJ1-2; D remains unclear. This CDR3 is built from 12 residues. V lost 7 bases and J lost 7, with 13 bases in between. The CDR3 DNA reads as TGTGCCAGCACCCGGGTCGGCAGTGGCTACACCTTC. Its protein product is CASTRVGSGYTF.

V and J are TRBV3-1 (or the pseudogene TRBV3-2) and TRBJ1-6; possibly TRBD1 for D (5 bases). V was pared by 3 bases and J by 7 bases, with 10 bases between. The CDR3 is 14 residues long. Germline V gives CDR1 LGHDT, CDR2 YNNKEL (reference sequence). The CDR3 DNA reads TGTGCCAGCAGCCAGCCGCAGGGAAATTCACCCCTCCACTTT. Its translation is CASSQPQGNSPLHF.

This clone came up once. CDR3: CASGTWSSYEQYF. CDR3 coding DNA: TGTGCCAGCGGGACATGGAGCTCCTACGAGCAGTACTTC. This chain connects TRBV12-3 or TRBV12-4 to TRBJ2-7; tentative D call: TRBD1 (6 bases). V was trimmed by 8 bases and J by 0 bases, leaving 11 bases between them. This CDR3 spans 13 amino acids.

The chain couples TRBV11-2 to TRBJ1-6, with D unclear. Trimming removed 3 bases from V and 6 bases from J, with 6 bases in between. Germline CDR1 and CDR2: SGHAT and FQNNGV. This CDR3 is 13 amino acids long. CDR3 residues: CASSFSLNSPLHF. For the CDR3, the DNA is TGTGCCAGCAGCTTCTCCCTTAATTCACCCCTCCACTTT.

This chain links TRBV27 with TRBJ1-5; D unclear. There are 14 residues in the CDR3. CDR1 MNHEY and CDR2 SMNVEV come from the germline V gene (reference sequence). V lost 8 bases and J 0 bases, leaving 11 bases between the germline ends. CDR3 in amino acids: CASAPTYSNQPQHF. The DNA of the CDR3 is TGTGCCAGCGCTCCCACTTATAGCAATCAGCCCCAGCATTTT.

The chain uses TRBV2 and TRBJ2-2; 9 bases agree with TRBD2. Trimming took 4 bases from V and 5 from J; bases not matched to a gene: 5. The germline CDR1 and CDR2 sequences are SNHLY and FYNNEI. The CDR3 is 15 amino acids. The CDR3 region has the DNA TGTGCCAGCAGTGTGACTAGCGGAGAAACCGGGGAGCTGTTTTTT. This translates into CASSVTSGETGELFF.

The chain combines TRBV10-3 with TRBJ1-1; D is undetermined. This CDR3 comprises 14 residues. The germline V gene has CDR1 ENHRY and CDR2 SYGVKD. The V gene lost 2 bases and the J gene lost 5 bases, with 12 bases spanning the gap. The CDR3 bases are TGTGCCATCAGTGAGCTCCCGGGTGGTACTGAAGCTTTCTTT. Amino acids: CAISELPGGTEAFF.

V and J are TRBV3-1 (or the pseudogene TRBV3-2) and TRBJ1-2; no clear D. CDR3 length: 11 residues. The V and J ends lost 3 bases and 8 bases respectively, with 7 bases between them. Germline CDR1 is LGHDT and CDR2 is YNNKEL (reference sequence). CDR3 residues: CASSQEYGYTF. CDR3 bases: TGTGCCAGCAGCCAGGAGTACGGCTACACCTTC.

This chain connects TRBV5-1 to TRBJ2-3; 7 bases map to TRBD2. CDR3 length equals 16 residues. Germline assignment: CDR1 SGHRS and CDR2 YFSETQ. J gave up 1 base and V 4 bases, and 9 bases lay outside the gene matches. The CDR3 nucleotides are TGCGCCAGCAGCCCCCCAGGGAGCGGGGGCACAGATACGCAGTATTTT. Amino acids: CASSPPGSGGTDTQYF.

The chain carries TRBV5-1 and TRBJ2-6; 7 bases line up with TRBD1. The germline gives CDR1 SGHRS, CDR2 YFSETQ. Trimming took 0 bases from V and 0 from J; bases not matched to a gene: 3. CDR3 size: 17 residues. CDR3 residues: CASSLGGQSSGANVLTF. The CDR3 DNA follows: TGCGCCAGCAGCTTGGGGGGACAGTCCTCTGGGGCCAACGTCCTGACTTTC.

V usage is TRBV9 and J usage is TRBJ2-6; 9 nucleotides line up with TRBD1. Germline CDR1 and CDR2: SGDLS and YYNGEE. The CDR3 length is 16 residues. V lost 3 bases to trimming and J lost 3 bases; unmatched junction nucleotides: 4. CDR3 DNA sequence: TGTGCCAGCAGCGCACAGGGGGCTGGTGGGGCCAACGTCCTGACTTTC. It specifies CASSAQGAGGANVLTF.

V gene TRBV5-1 combines with J gene TRBJ2-3; 7 positions agree with TRBD1. Germline V gene lookup returns CDR1 SGHRS and CDR2 YFSETQ. The ends lost 4 bases at V and 6 bases at J; junction bases unmatched: 11. CDR3 length: 15 residues. The CDR3 here is CASSQGTASIDTQYF. In nucleotides, the CDR3 is TGCGCCAGCAGCCAAGGGACAGCCTCGATCGATACGCAGTATTTT.